The 4 T cell receptor beta chains below all came from one sample that was sequenced in a study of CD8+ T cells in alopecia areata. Following extraction, RNA underwent reverse transcription to cDNA, which served as the sequencing template. Libraries were prepared by immunoSEQ multiplex PCR; TCRdb keeps only in-frame clonotypes and omits some of them. The sample shows about 110,000 clones, approximately 61% of them seen only once. What was sequenced was NKG2D-low CD8+ T cells sorted from blood. The receptors shown here come from a human donor with alopecia areata.

This clone was counted a few times. The chain joins TRBV28 to TRBJ2-5; perhaps D is TRBD1 or TRBD2 (5 bases each). This CDR3 region has 13 residues. Germline CDR1 is MDHEN and CDR2 is SYDVKM. Trimming left V 7 bases short and J 1 base short, with 10 bases between. The CDR3 loop reads CASTGPAQETQYF. CDR3 in DNA: TGTGCCAGCACGGGACCTGCCCAAGAGACCCAGTACTTC. The variable domain in full, completed from reference TRBV28 and TRBJ2-5, reads DVKVTQSSRYLVKRTGEKVFLECVQDMDHENMFWYRQDPGLGLRLIYFSYDVKMKEKGDIPEGYSVSREKKERFSLILESASTNQTSMYLCASTGPAQETQYFGPGTRLLVL.

This sequence joins TRBV18 and TRBJ2-1, with 7 bases that match TRBD1. CDR1 and CDR2 from the germline V gene are KGHSH and LQKENI. The CDR3 covers 18 residues. V shed 3 bases and J 4 bases; nucleotides not matched to a gene: 15. The CDR3 nucleotides are TGTGCCAGCTCACCGACTGAAAGGGACAGCGGAATATACAATGAGCAGTTCTTC. It encodes CASSPTERDSGIYNEQFF.

For this clone: This sample includes further DNA sequences coding for the same CDR3. The CDR3 region is CASSLNPGGGTDTQYF. The CDR3 DNA is TGTGCCAGCAGCTTAAACCCGGGGGGTGGCACAGATACGCAGTATTTT. The chain links TRBV7-3 to TRBJ2-3; 7 positions agree with TRBD2. The CDR3 is 16 amino acids. V shed 1 base, J shed 1 base, and the junction held 5 bases outside the gene matches. Germline CDR1 reads SGHTA; CDR2 reads FQGTGA.

The rearrangement links TRBV20-1 to TRBJ1-1; no clear D. This CDR3 spans 8 amino acids. CDR1 and CDR2 (germline): DFQATT, SNEGSKA (reference sequence). V lost 6 bases and J 7 bases, leaving 3 bases between the germline ends. In DNA form, the CDR3 reads TGCAGTGCCAGTGAAGCTTTCTTT. Translation gives CSASEAFF.